This T cell receptor (beta chain) is drawn from a study of T cell changes during pregnancy in multiple sclerosis. CDR3 length: 14 residues. Germline V lookup: CDR1 SNHLY, CDR2 FYNNEI. The junction had 4 bases not matched to a gene; V was cut back by 2 bases and J by 5 bases. The repertoire was sequenced with immunoSEQ multiplex PCR; TCRdb's copy has only in-frame clones and lacks some. Of about 37,000 clones detected, roughly nine tenths appear once; the ten largest clones hold around 0.5%. Specimen: CD4+ T cells from peripheral blood mononuclear cells, collected in the third trimester of pregnancy. The sequence was obtained from a female donor in good health, enrolled as a control in a pregnancy study. The rearrangement uses TRBV2 and TRBJ2-5, with 8 bases identical to TRBD1. The CDR3 protein is CASSERTGLETQYF. CDR3 nucleotide sequence: TGTGCCAGCAGTGAACGGACAGGGTTGGAGACCCAGTACTTC.